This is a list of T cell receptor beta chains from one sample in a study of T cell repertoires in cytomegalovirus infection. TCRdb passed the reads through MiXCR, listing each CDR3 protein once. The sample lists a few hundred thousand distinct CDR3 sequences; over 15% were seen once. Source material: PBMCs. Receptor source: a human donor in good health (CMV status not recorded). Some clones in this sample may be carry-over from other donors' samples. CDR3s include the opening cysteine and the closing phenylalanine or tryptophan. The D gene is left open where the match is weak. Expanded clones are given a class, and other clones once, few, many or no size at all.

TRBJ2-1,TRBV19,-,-,CASSIRQDEQFF,TGTGCCAGTAGTATCCGGCAAGATGAGCAGTTCTTC
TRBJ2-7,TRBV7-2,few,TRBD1,CASSQDRGDEQYF,TGTGCCAGCAGCCAGGACAGGGGCGACGAGCAGTACTTC
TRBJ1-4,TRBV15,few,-,CATSRGMGGLQREEKLFF,TGTGCCACCAGCAGAGGGATGGGTGGGTTACAGAGGGAGGAAAAACTGTTTTTT
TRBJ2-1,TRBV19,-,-,CASTSDAYNEQFF,TGTGCCAGTACTAGCGACGCCTACAATGAGCAGTTCTTC
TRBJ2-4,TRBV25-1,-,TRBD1,CASSENPGQGKNIQYF,TGTGCCAGCAGTGAGAACCCGGGACAGGGGAAAAACATTCAGTACTTC
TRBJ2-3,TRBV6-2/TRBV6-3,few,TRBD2,CASSNPLAGGTDTQYF,TGTGCCAGCAGCAATCCCCTAGCGGGGGGCACAGATACGCAGTATTTT
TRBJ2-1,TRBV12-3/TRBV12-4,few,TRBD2,CATGLAYSYNEQFF,TGTGCCACTGGACTAGCGTATTCCTACAATGAGCAGTTCTTC
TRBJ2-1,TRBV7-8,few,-,CASSKWGNEQFF,TGTGCCAGCAGCAAGTGGGGGAATGAGCAGTTCTTC
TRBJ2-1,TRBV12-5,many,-,CASGFMRGGSSSYNEQFF,TGTGCTAGTGGTTTTATGAGGGGAGGCTCTTCATCCTACAATGAGCAGTTCTTC
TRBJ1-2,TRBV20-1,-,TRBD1,CSAREGTGGFDGYTF,TGCAGTGCTAGGGAAGGGACAGGGGGCTTTGATGGCTACACCTTC